The entry below describes one T cell receptor (beta chain). What it recognizes is unknown. Repertoires were generated with immunoSEQ multiplex PCR, while TCRdb's copy carries only in-frame clones and drops some. The table lists more than 20,000 clones, around 81% of them singletons. The record originates from a study of T cells in localized non-small cell lung cancer. Regarding the study as a whole: Only one tumor region went through sequencing, so heterogeneity may still be there. Uninvolved adjacent lung showed peak T cell clonality, exceeding tumor. Higher blood T cell density went with longer overall survival. Median roughly 57 top-100 tumor clones were shared with paired adjacent lung.

Germline CDR1 ENHRY, CDR2 SYGVKD. The CDR3 is 15 residues long. V was shortened by 4 bases and J by 5 bases, with 16 bases between the two germline ends. The chain uses TRBV10-3 and TRBJ2-3, with a possible D match to TRBD2 (6 bases). The sequence derives from a man aged 35 to 69 with stage II lung adenocarcinoma. The source material was PBMCs, sampled before any cancer treatment. DNA for the CDR3: TGTGCCATCAGTGTCGAGGGACTCATCGGAGATACGCAGTATTTT. This codes for CAISVEGLIGDTQYF.